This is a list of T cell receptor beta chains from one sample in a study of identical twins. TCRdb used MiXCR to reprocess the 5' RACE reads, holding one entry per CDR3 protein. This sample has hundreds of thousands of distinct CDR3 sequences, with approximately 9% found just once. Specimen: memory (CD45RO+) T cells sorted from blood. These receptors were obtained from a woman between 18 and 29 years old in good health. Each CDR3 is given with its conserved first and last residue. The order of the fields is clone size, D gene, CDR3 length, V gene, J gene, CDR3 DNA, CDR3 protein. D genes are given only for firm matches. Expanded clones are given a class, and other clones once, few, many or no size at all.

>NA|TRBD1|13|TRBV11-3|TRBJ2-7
TGTGCCAGCAGGTGGACAGGGATAGACGAGCAGTACTTC
CASRWTGIDEQYF
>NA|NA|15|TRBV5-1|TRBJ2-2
TGCGCCAGCAGCTTGGTAGCCCAGGGGCCCCCTAGGCTGTTTTTT
CASSLVAQGPPRLFF
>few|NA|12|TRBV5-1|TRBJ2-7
TGCGCCAGCAGCGCAGACAGCGTTCAGCAGTACTTC
CASSADSVQQYF
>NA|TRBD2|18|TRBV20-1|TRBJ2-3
TGCAGTGCTAGAGATGCGACTAGCGGGAGTAAATTGTCAGATACGCAGTATTTT
CSARDATSGSKLSDTQYF
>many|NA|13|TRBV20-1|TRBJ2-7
TGCAGTGCCCTTGTTGACGGCTCCTACGAGCAGTACTTC
CSALVDGSYEQYF
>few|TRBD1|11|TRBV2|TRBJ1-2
TGTGCCAGCACACGGAGGGGGCGGCCGACCTTC
CASTRRGRPTF
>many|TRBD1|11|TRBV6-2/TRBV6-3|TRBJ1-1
TGTGCCAGCAGGTACCAGGGGGGCGCTTTCTTT
CASRYQGGAFF
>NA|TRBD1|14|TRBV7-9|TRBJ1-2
TGTGCCAGCAGCTCACAGGGGGACTTCTATGGCTACACCTTC
CASSSQGDFYGYTF
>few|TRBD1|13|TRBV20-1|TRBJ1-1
TGCAGTGCGCAACAGGGGGGGAACACTGAAGCTTTCTTT
CSAQQGGNTEAFF
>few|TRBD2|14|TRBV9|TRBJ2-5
TGTGCCAGCAGCGCGACTAGCGGCCAAGAGACCCAGTACTTC
CASSATSGQETQYF
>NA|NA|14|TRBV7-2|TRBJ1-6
TGTGCCAGCAGCTTAGTTCAGAGGGATTCACCCCTCCACTTT
CASSLVQRDSPLHF
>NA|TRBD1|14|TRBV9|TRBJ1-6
TGTGCCAGCAGCCAATATGCAGGGGGACCACCCCTCCACTTT
CASSQYAGGPPLHF
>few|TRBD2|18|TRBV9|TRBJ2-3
TGTGCCAGCAGCCCAACGCGGGGGACTAGCGGGAGGTCAGATACGCAGTATTTT
CASSPTRGTSGRSDTQYF
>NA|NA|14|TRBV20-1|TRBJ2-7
TGCAGTGCTAGTTTGCCCCAAGGCCTCTACGAGCAGTACTTC
CSASLPQGLYEQYF
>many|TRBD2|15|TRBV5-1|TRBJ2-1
TGCGCCAGCGGACGACTAGCGGGAGCTAACAATGAGCAGTTCTTC
CASGRLAGANNEQFF
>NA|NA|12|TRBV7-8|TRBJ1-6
TGTGCCAGCAGCGAGCAGGATTCACCCCTCCACTTT
CASSEQDSPLHF
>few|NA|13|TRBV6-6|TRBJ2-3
TGTGCCAGCAGTTACCAGGCCACGGAATGGCAGTATTTT
CASSYQATEWQYF
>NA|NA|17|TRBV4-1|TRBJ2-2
TGCGCCAGCAGCCAAGATCCGTATAGCGGGAACACCGGGGAGCTGTTTTTT
CASSQDPYSGNTGELFF
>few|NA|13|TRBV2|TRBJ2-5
TGTGCCAGATCCCGGGGAGAGGAAGAGACCCAGTACTTC
CARSRGEEETQYF
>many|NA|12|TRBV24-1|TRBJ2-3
TGTGCCACCAGTGATAGTAGCAATACGCAGTATTTT
CATSDSSNTQYF
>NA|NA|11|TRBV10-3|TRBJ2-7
TGTGCCATCAGTGATTCATGGGAGCAGTACTTC
CAISDSWEQYF
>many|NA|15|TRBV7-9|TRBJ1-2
TGTGCCAGCAGCCCGTGGGGGGGGCAGGACTATGGCTACACCTTC
CASSPWGGQDYGYTF
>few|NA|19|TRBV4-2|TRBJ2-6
TGTGCCAGCAGCCAGGAAGCTCCCAGGGCAGACTCTGGGGCCAACGTCCTGACTTTC
CASSQEAPRADSGANVLTF
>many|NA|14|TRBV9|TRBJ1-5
TGTGCCAGCAGCGTAGCCGGGGGCTATCAGCCCCAGCATTTT
CASSVAGGYQPQHF
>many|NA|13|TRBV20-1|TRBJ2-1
TGCAGTGCTAGAGACCCCGTCGGCAATGAGCAGTTCTTC
CSARDPVGNEQFF
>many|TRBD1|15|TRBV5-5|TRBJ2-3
TGTGCCAGCAGACGACAGGGGTCGAGCACAGATACGCAGTATTTT
CASRRQGSSTDTQYF
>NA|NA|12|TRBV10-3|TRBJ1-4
TGTGCCATCAGTGAGTCGGATGAAAAACTGTTTTTT
CAISESDEKLFF
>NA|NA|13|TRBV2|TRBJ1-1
TGTGCCAGCAGTACGGCCGAAGTCACTGAAGCTTTCTTT
CASSTAEVTEAFF
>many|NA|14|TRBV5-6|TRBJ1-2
TGTGCCAGCAGCACCTACCGCAGGGCAATCGGCTACACCTTC
CASSTYRRAIGYTF
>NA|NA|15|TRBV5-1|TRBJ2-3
TGCGCCAGCAGCTTTATCACCCTAGGAAAAGATACGCAGTATTTT
CASSFITLGKDTQYF
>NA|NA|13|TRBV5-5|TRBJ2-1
TGTGCCAGCAGCTTGGCCGATGGGAATGAGCAGTTCTTC
CASSLADGNEQFF